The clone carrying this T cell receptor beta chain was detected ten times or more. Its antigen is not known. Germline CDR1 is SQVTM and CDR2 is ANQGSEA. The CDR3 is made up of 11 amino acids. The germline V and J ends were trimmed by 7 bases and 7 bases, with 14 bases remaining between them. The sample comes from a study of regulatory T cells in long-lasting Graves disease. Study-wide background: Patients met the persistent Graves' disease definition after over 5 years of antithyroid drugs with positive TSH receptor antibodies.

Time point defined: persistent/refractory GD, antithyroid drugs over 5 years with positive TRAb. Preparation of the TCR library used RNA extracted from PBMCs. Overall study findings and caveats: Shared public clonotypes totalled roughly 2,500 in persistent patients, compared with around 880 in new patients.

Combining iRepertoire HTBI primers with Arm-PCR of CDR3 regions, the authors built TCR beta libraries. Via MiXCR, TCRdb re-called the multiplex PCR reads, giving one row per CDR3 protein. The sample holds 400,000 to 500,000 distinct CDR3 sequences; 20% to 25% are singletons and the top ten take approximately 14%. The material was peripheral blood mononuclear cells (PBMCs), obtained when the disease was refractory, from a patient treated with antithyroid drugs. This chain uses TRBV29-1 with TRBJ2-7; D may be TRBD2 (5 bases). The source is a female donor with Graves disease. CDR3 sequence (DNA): TGCAGCGCCCGGGGTTGGCGGGAGCAGTACTTC. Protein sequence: CSARGWREQYF.